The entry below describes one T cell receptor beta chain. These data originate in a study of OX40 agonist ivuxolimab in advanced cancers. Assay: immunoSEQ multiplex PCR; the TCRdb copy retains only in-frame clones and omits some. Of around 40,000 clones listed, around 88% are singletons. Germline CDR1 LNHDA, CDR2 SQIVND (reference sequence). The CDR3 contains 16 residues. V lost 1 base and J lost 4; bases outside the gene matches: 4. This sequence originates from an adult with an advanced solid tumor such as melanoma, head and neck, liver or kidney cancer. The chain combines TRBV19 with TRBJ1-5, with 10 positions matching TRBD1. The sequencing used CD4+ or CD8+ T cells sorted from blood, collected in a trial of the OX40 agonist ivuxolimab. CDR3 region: CASSIAPGQGNQPQHF. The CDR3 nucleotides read TGTGCCAGTAGTATAGCCCCGGGACAGGGGAATCAGCCCCAGCATTTT.